Described below is a single T cell receptor beta chain sequence and its context. The clone's antigen remains unknown. A much larger clone lies a single base off, so this may be a read error. The data belong to a study of molecular identifiers for immune sequencing clone quantification (dated by TCRdb to the late 2010s). Turning to the overall study: In a replicate experiment, RNA from around 20,000 or 100,000 naive CD8 T cells was split into five aliquots, four of which were sequenced. This methods study used CD8 T cells to benchmark TCR RNA copy counting and molecular-identifier clustering-based TCR repertoire sequencing (MIDCIRS). Beyond this particular receptor, the publication reports: A single cell's worth of spiked-in Jurkat TCR RNA was reported detectable even among about a million naive CD8 T cells. When barcode sub-clustering was not used, chimeric consensus sequences inflated TCR diversity, with chimeras reaching as high as 47%. In CMV-specific effector cells, clones with more than 20 RNA copies contained over 99% of molecules, whereas in naive cells such clones contained under 1% of molecules. Approximately 2.7 recovered TCR RNA copies per cell were obtained by modeling, versus approximately 10 by digital PCR, implying a capture efficiency of approximately 27%. Identical TCR molecules sharing a barcode could cause highly expanded clone sizes to be underestimated. Spiked-in Jurkat TCR RNA (about 10 copies' worth), which is not part of the donor repertoire, was contained in the naive libraries.

CDR1 MGHRA and CDR2 YSYEKL were looked up in the germline V gene. The CDR3, cysteine through phenylalanine, is 17 amino acids long. The CDR3 DNA has 51 bases and is translated from base 1. At the junction V is shortened by 1 base and J by 5 bases; bases outside the gene matches: 7. The method was PCR. Data came from a NextSeq 500. Preparation of bulk TCR libraries followed a previously described approach, with the TCR primers listed in Table S5. Total RNA was purified with the Qiagen AllPrep DNA/RNA kit. Before analysis, reads from multiple sequencing runs of one library were combined. In the authors' own workflow: Reads were retained only if the reads had an exact TCR constant sequence, and the retained reads were trimmed to 150 nt and grouped according to their 12-nt molecular barcodes. Reads inside each barcode group were sub-clustered using a 15% Levenshtein threshold, and a quality-weighted consensus sequence was constructed for each RNA molecule. Non-functional sequences were filtered out, along with any lower-count sequence sitting one edit away from another sequence. Barcode sub-clusters with fewer than 20% of the maximum read count were removed, based on fitting two negative binomial distributions. In TCRdb, the public reads were trimmed at Q25 with fastp and aligned with MiXCR, with productive beta chains retained. Every CDR3 protein is listed once, alongside the most common genes and DNA of its rows. These V and J calls originate from TCRdb's pipeline instead of the authors' own analysis. A total of about half a million distinct CDR3 sequences appear in this sample, about 26% of them only once. The top ten clones comprise roughly 0.77% of the sample.

Libraries of naive CD8 T cells were built from anywhere between roughly 17,000 and 1,000,000 sorted cells, with 10%, 30% or 50% of the purified RNA used. On a BD FACSAria II, naive CD8 T cells were FACS-sorted as CD8+CD4-CCR7+CD45RA+ and collected into RLT Plus buffer. Roughly nine TCR copies' worth of Jurkat RNA were spiked into roughly 18,000-1,000,000 naive CD8 T cell samples to test detection sensitivity. Enrichment of CD8 T cells was done with RosetteSep CD8+ T Cell Enrichment Cocktail plus Ficoll-Paque, and ACK red cell lysis came afterward. The V gene is TRBV4-1 and the J gene is TRBJ1-5, with 11 bases aligning to TRBD1. Sequencing input: naive CD8+ T cells from blood, with Jurkat cell RNA spiked in. The sample's cell subset or site label is to be understood as: FACS-sorted CD8+CD4-CCR7+CD45RA+ naive T cells. The sequence was obtained from a human donor in good health. Some libraries in this study had Jurkat cell RNA spiked in. DNA sequence: TGCGCCAGCAGCCAAGGGACAGGGGGCGATTTGTATCAGCCCCAGCATTTT. This codes for CASSQGTGGDLYQPQHF.